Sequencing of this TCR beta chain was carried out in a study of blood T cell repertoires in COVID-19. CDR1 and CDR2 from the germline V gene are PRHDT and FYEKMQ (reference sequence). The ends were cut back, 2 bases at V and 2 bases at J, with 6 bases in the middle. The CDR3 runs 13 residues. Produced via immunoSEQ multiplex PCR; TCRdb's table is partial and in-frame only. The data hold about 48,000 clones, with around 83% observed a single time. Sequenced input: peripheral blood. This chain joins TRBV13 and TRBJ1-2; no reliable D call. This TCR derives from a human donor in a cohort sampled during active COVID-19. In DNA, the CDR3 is TGTGCCAGCAGCTTATCGGGGAACTATGGCTACACCTTC. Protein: CASSLSGNYGYTF.